This T cell receptor (beta chain) was captured by sequencing in a study of high-grade serous ovarian cancer treatment subgroups. Study-level information: On average, approximately 14,000 reads and 6,000 to 7,500 unique TCR beta rearrangements were obtained per sample. Study-level points and caveats: The analyses considered CDR3 and ignored CDR1 and CDR2. Tumors within one patient showed repertoire similarity of roughly 0.11 to 0.8. Without spatial data, bulk sequencing limits insight into HGSC tumor diversity.

Repertoires were generated with immunoSEQ multiplex PCR, while TCRdb's copy carries only in-frame clones and drops some. The sample yields approximately 5,700 clones, roughly 70% seen once. Tumor samples were taken before definitive surgery or chemotherapy. A note on this clone: What it binds is not known.

The specimen was tumor tissue. The sequence derives from a human patient with high-grade serous ovarian cancer.

The CDR3 sequence is CSAAKWETQYF. The CDR3 bases are TGCAGTGCTGCCAAATGGGAGACCCAGTACTTC. This chain links TRBV20-1 with TRBJ2-5; D ambiguous. V lost 5 bases, J lost 5 bases, and 9 bases lay in between. Germline V gene sequence: CDR1 DFQATT, CDR2 SNEGSKA (reference sequence). The CDR3 is 11 amino acids.